Presented here are 4 T cell receptor beta chains from one specimen sequenced in a study of blood T cell repertoires in COVID-19. TCRdb keeps only in-frame clones here, not all; method: immunoSEQ multiplex PCR. The table shows some 370,000 clones, with over 75% occurring only once. The sample was peripheral blood. The receptors here all came from a woman aged 25 to 39 with COVID-19, enrolled during active disease.

V usage is TRBV5-1 and J usage is TRBJ1-1; the D gene is possibly TRBD1 (6 bases). V lost 3 bases to trimming and J lost 3 bases, with 15 bases between them. Germline CDR1 is SGHRS and CDR2 is YFSETQ. The CDR3 has 15 residues. CDR3: CASSSRQGLDTEAFF. Here the CDR3 DNA reads TGCGCCAGCAGCTCCCGTCAGGGGCTTGACACTGAAGCTTTCTTT.

This clone was found once. V is TRBV19 and J is TRBJ2-1; the match to TRBD2 covers 11 bases. Germline V gene sequence: CDR1 LNHDA, CDR2 SQIVND (reference sequence). V lost 5 bases to trimming and J lost 0 bases; unmatched junction nucleotides: 3. This CDR3 is built from 16 residues. CDR3 protein: CASSSLAGGSYNEQFF. The CDR3 nucleotides read TGTGCCAGTAGTTCTCTAGCGGGAGGCTCCTACAATGAGCAGTTCTTC.

The gene calls are TRBV15 and TRBJ2-7, with D possibly TRBD2 on 7 matching bases. CDR1 is LNHNV and CDR2 is YYDKDF in the germline V gene (reference sequence). This CDR3 comprises 16 residues. V was pared by 2 bases and J by 2 bases, with 16 bases between. This CDR3 reads CATSRLGGDTPYEQYF. In DNA form, the CDR3 reads TGTGCCACCAGCAGACTGGGGGGGGACACCCCCTACGAGCAGTACTTC.

This chain uses TRBV11-2 with TRBJ2-5; TRBD2 agrees at 13 bases. Germline CDR1 is SGHAT and CDR2 is FQNNGV. The CDR3 is 16 residues long. V lost 5 bases to trimming and J lost 4 bases; unmatched junction nucleotides: 7. CDR3 residues: CASSPRGLAGRETQYF. CDR3 bases: TGTGCCAGCAGCCCTAGGGGACTAGCGGGAAGAGAGACCCAGTACTTC.